The entry that follows covers one TCR beta chain sequence. What it binds is not known. These data originate in a study of cytomegalovirus exposure and HLA in healthy donors. Whole-study results and caveats: Presence/absence analyses took donor sequencing depth as roughly uniform. Reportedly, TCR beta sequences accurately predicted HLA-A and HLA-B alleles in most subjects. Analyzed later, association rates of TCRs varied across HLA loci, with DRB1 most and HLA-C fewest. In a later analysis, TCR beta V- and J-gene trimming showed a link to a missense DCLRE1C variant.

The PCR ran on 60 Vbeta and 13 Jbeta primers. TCRdb keeps only in-frame clones here, not all; method: immunoSEQ multiplex PCR. The sample lists roughly 80,000 clones, roughly 64% seen once, with roughly 5.6% in the top ten. The CDR3 is 15 residues long. V was pared by 2 bases and J by 7 bases, with 6 bases of the junction left unmatched. CDR1 and CDR2 (germline): SEHNR, FQNEAQ (reference sequence). This TCR came from a man aged 30 to 45 in good health and CMV-seropositive. The chain links TRBV7-9 to TRBJ1-4; the match to TRBD1 covers 8 bases. Input material: PBMCs. The CDR3 DNA sequence: TGTGCCAGCAGCTTAATCGGGACAGGCGCTGAAAAACTGTTTTTT. Encoded protein: CASSLIGTGAEKLFF.